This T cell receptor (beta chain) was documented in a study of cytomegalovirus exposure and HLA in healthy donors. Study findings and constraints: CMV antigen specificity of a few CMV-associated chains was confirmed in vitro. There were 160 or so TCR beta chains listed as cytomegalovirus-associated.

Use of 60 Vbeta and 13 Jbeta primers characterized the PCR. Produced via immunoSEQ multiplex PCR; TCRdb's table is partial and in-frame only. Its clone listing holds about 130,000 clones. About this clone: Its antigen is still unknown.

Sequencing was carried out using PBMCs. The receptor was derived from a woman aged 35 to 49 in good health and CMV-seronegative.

In DNA form, the CDR3 reads TGTGCCAGCAGCGTAGAACAGGGAGATTCACCCCTCCACTTT. It is translated as CASSVEQGDSPLHF. This sequence joins TRBV9 and TRBJ1-6, with D possibly TRBD1 on 6 matching bases. The CDR3 sequence is 14 residues long. V lost 0 bases to trimming and J lost 8 bases, with 9 bases between them. Germline lookup yields CDR1 SGDLS and CDR2 YYNGEE.